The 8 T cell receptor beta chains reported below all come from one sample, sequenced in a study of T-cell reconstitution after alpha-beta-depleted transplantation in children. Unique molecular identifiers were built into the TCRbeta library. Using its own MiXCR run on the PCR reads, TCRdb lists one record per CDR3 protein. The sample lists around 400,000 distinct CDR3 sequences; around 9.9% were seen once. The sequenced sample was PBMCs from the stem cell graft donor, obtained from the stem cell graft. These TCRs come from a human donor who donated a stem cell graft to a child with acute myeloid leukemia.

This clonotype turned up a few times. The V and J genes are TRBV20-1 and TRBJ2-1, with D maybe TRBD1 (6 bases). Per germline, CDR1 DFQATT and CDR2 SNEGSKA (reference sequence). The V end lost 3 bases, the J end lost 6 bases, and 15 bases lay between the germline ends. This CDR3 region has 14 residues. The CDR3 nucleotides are TGCAGTGCTAGCGGCAGGGGATTTGGCAATGAGCAGTTCTTC. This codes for CSASGRGFGNEQFF.

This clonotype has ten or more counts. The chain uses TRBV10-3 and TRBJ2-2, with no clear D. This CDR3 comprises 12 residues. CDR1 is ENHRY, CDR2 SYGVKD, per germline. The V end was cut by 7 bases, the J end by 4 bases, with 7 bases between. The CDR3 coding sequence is TGTGCCATCAAAGGGCCCACCGGGGAGCTGTTTTTT. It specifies CAIKGPTGELFF.

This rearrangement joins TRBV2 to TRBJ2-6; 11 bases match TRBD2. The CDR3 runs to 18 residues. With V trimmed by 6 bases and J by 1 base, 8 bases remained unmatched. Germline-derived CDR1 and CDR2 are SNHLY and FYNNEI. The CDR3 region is CASSQRLAGGSGANVLTF. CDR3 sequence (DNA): TGTGCCAGCAGCCAGCGGCTAGCGGGGGGTTCTGGGGCCAACGTCCTGACTTTC.

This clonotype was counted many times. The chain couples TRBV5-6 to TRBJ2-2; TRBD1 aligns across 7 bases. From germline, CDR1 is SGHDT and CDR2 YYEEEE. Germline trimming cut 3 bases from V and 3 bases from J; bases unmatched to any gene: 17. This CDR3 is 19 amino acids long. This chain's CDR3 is CASSSTPHGQGVYTGELFF. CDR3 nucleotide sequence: TGTGCCAGCAGCTCGACACCCCACGGTCAGGGGGTGTACACCGGGGAGCTGTTTTTT.

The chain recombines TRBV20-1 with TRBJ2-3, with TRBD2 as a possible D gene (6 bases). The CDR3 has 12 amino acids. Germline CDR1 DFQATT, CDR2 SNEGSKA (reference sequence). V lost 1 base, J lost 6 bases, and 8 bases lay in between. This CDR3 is CSARAGRDTQYF. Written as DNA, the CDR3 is TGCAGTGCTAGAGCGGGGAGGGATACGCAGTATTTT.

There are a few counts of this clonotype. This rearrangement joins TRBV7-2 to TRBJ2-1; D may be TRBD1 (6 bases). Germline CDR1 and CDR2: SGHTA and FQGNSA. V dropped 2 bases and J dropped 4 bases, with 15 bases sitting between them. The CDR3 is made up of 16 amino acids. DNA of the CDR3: TGTGCCAGCAGCTTATTGGCCAGGGGTATTTACAATGAGCAGTTCTTC. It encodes CASSLLARGIYNEQFF. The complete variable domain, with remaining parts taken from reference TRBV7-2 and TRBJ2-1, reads GAGVSQSPSNKVTEKGKDVELRCDPISGHTALYWYRQSLGQGLEFLIYFQGNSAPDKSGLPSDRFSAERTGGSVSTLTIQRTQQEDSAVYLCASSLLARGIYNEQFFGPGTRLTVL.

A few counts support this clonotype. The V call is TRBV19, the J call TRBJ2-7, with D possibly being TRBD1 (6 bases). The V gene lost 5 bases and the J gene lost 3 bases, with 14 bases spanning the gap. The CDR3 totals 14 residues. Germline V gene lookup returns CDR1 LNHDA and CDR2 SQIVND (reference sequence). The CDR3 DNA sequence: TGTGCCAGTAGTCCCGGGACAATGGGCTACGAGCAGTACTTC. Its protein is CASSPGTMGYEQYF. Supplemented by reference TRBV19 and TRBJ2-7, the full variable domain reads DGGITQSPKYLFRKEGQNVTLSCEQNLNHDAMYWYRQDPGQGLRLIYYSQIVNDFQKGDIAEGYSVSREKKESFPLTVTSAQKNPTAFYLCASSPGTMGYEQYFGPGTRLTVT.

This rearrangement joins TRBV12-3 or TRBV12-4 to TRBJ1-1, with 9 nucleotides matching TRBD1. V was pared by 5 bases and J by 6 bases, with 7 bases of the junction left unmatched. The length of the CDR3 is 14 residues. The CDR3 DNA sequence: TGTGCCAGCAGTCAGACAGGGGGATTGTCTGAAGCTTTCTTT. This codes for CASSQTGGLSEAFF.